These T cell receptor beta chains were read from a single sample in a study of shared T cell receptors in the human thymus. Libraries were prepared by immunoSEQ multiplex PCR; TCRdb keeps only in-frame clonotypes and omits some of them. The repertoire includes almost 550,000 clones, 70% to 80% of them detected once, and roughly 0.013% sits in the top ten. The data also belong to a second study, concerning human thymus T cells.

Sequencing used thymocytes. These receptors were collected from a boy under three years old with a congenital heart defect. Each CDR3 is given with its conserved first and last residue. Fields, in order: clone size, V gene, J gene, D gene, CDR3 protein, CDR3 DNA. A D gene is named only where the DNA matches it firmly. The size entry is marked missing in some rows and otherwise reads once, few, many or a size class.

once	TRBV30	TRBJ2-7	TRBD2	CACGLAGKAWQYF	TGTGCCTGTGGACTAGCGGGTAAAGCCTGGCAGTACTTC
.	TRBV19	TRBJ1-4	.	CASYAGTRGEKLFF	TGTGCCAGTTACGCCGGGACAAGGGGCGAAAAACTGTTTTTT
.	TRBV9	TRBJ2-7	TRBD2	CASSPSRLAGGNRVEFLQYF	TGTGCCAGCAGCCCCTCGAGACTAGCGGGAGGGAATAGGGTGGAGTTTCTGCAGTACTTC
.	TRBV25-1	TRBJ1-4	.	CASSARHLNEKLFF	TGTGCCAGCAGTGCCCGACACCTTAATGAAAAACTGTTTTTT
.	TRBV4-3	TRBJ2-2	TRBD2	CASSHRLERGYTGELFF	TGCGCCAGCAGCCACCGTTTAGAGCGGGGCTACACCGGGGAGCTGTTTTTT
few	TRBV7-8	TRBJ2-3	TRBD2	CASSLLLAGAPGTDTQYF	TGTGCCAGCAGCTTATTGCTAGCGGGAGCCCCGGGCACAGATACGCAGTATTTT
.	TRBV6-4	TRBJ1-5	.	CASSATGHQPQHF	TGTGCCAGCAGCGCTACAGGGCATCAGCCCCAGCATTTT
.	TRBV5-6	TRBJ2-7	TRBD1	CASSGGKDRDTYEQYF	TGTGCCAGCAGCGGGGGGAAGGACAGGGATACCTACGAGCAGTACTTC
.	TRBV7-9	TRBJ2-2	TRBD2	CASSLTSGGSPGELFF	TGTGCCAGCAGCTTGACTAGCGGGGGAAGTCCCGGGGAGCTGTTTTTT
.	TRBV28	TRBJ2-2	TRBD1	CASSLERGRVTGELFF	TGTGCCAGCAGTTTGGAGAGGGGGCGCGTCACCGGGGAGCTGTTTTTT
.	TRBV7-2	TRBJ1-2	TRBD1	CASSRTPRDRTPNYGYTF	TGTGCCAGCAGCCGGACCCCCCGGGACAGGACCCCAAACTATGGCTACACCTTC
.	TRBV18	TRBJ1-5	TRBD1	CASSPTGASNQPQHF	TGTGCCAGCTCACCTACAGGGGCCTCCAATCAGCCCCAGCATTTT
.	TRBV11-2	TRBJ2-1	TRBD1	CASSLGTGENNEQFF	TGTGCCAGCAGCTTAGGGACAGGGGAAAACAATGAGCAGTTCTTC
.	TRBV4-1	TRBJ1-1	TRBD1	CARLPQGTNTEAFF	TGCGCCAGGCTTCCACAGGGGACGAACACTGAAGCTTTCTTT
.	TRBV20-1	TRBJ2-1	.	CSASLREQFF	TGCAGTGCTAGTCTCCGTGAGCAGTTCTTC
.	TRBV2	TRBJ1-2	.	CASSAPGGGYTF	TGTGCCAGCAGTGCCCCGGGAGGGGGCTACACCTTC
.	TRBV19	TRBJ2-1	TRBD2	CASSKGLAGTSSNEQFF	TGTGCCAGTAGTAAAGGACTAGCGGGTACGTCTAGTAATGAGCAGTTCTTC
.	TRBV6-1	TRBJ2-3	TRBD1	CASMSDRGKKDTQYF	TGTGCCAGCATGTCGGACAGGGGAAAGAAAGATACGCAGTATTTT
.	TRBV5-6	TRBJ1-1	.	CASSSTGTLTEAFF	TGTGCCAGCAGTTCCACAGGTACGCTCACTGAAGCTTTCTTT
once	TRBV9	TRBJ2-2	.	CASSVAGTSNTGELFF	TGTGCCAGCAGCGTAGCGGGGACAAGCAACACCGGGGAGCTGTTTTTT
.	TRBV7-9	TRBJ2-2	TRBD2	CASSFIISGTNTGELFF	TGTGCCAGCAGCTTTATAATTAGCGGGACGAACACCGGGGAGCTGTTTTTT
.	TRBV6-1	TRBJ2-5	.	CASSEGSQETQYF	TGTGCCAGCAGTGAAGGTTCTCAAGAGACCCAGTACTTC
.	TRBV9	TRBJ1-2	.	CASSPHLDSYGYTF	TGTGCCAGCAGCCCACACCTCGACAGCTATGGCTACACCTTC
once	TRBV27	TRBJ2-7	.	CASSSATGKQYF	TGTGCCAGCAGTTCAGCCACAGGGAAGCAGTACTTC
.	TRBV5-4	TRBJ2-1	TRBD2	CASSLHTRRGDEQFF	TGTGCCAGCAGCTTGCATACGAGGCGGGGGGATGAGCAGTTCTTC
.	TRBV5-4	TRBJ2-7	.	CASSSNTVEQYF	TGTGCCAGCAGCTCTAACACAGTGGAGCAGTACTTC
once	TRBV7-6	TRBJ1-5	.	CASSLRGGAFNQPQHF	TGTGCCAGCTCACTTCGGGGGGGGGCCTTCAATCAGCCCCAGCATTTT
.	TRBV15	TRBJ2-6	TRBD1	CATAQGAGANVLTF	TGTGCCACCGCTCAGGGGGCGGGGGCCAACGTCCTGACTTTC
.	TRBV7-3	TRBJ2-2	TRBD1	CASSLDREGTGELFF	TGTGCCAGCAGCTTAGACAGGGAAGGCACCGGGGAGCTGTTTTTT
.	TRBV4-3	TRBJ2-2	TRBD1	CASSQDTRRDRATSRTGELFF	TGCGCCAGCAGCCAAGATACCAGGAGGGACAGGGCTACATCCCGAACCGGGGAGCTGTTTTTT
.	TRBV30	TRBJ1-1	.	CAWNPRGEANTEAFF	TGTGCCTGGAACCCTCGGGGGGAGGCGAACACTGAAGCTTTCTTT
.	TRBV7-2	TRBJ2-1	TRBD2	CASSLSSGRLAGVNEQFF	TGTGCCAGCAGCTTAAGTTCGGGGCGACTAGCGGGAGTCAATGAGCAGTTCTTC
once	TRBV7-2	TRBJ2-7	TRBD2	CASSLHSLRLAGGEQYF	TGTGCCAGCAGCTTACATTCCTTGAGACTAGCGGGAGGCGAGCAGTACTTC
.	TRBV6-5	TRBJ2-1	TRBD1	CASSYRDRLTYNEQFF	TGTGCCAGCAGTTACCGGGACAGGCTCACCTACAATGAGCAGTTCTTC
.	TRBV19	TRBJ1-4	TRBD1	CASSMSTDRVPTNEKLFF	TGTGCCAGTAGTATGTCTACGGACAGGGTTCCAACTAATGAAAAACTGTTTTTT
.	TRBV2	TRBJ2-7	TRBD2	CASQGRTSLPYEQYF	TGTGCCAGCCAGGGGAGGACTAGCCTTCCCTACGAGCAGTACTTC
.	TRBV4-3	TRBJ1-5	.	CASSQDSDQPQHF	TGCGCCAGCAGCCAAGACAGCGATCAGCCCCAGCATTTT
.	TRBV2	TRBJ2-7	TRBD2	CASSQTSGSQGEQYF	TGTGCCAGCAGTCAGACTAGCGGGAGCCAGGGCGAGCAGTACTTC
few	TRBV10-3	TRBJ2-6	.	CAISESIAILTF	TGTGCCATCAGTGAGTCGATAGCGATCCTGACTTTC
.	TRBV4-1	TRBJ2-7	.	CASSQDVAAEQYF	TGCGCCAGCAGCCAAGATGTGGCCGCCGAGCAGTACTTC
once	TRBV5-5	TRBJ2-7	.	CASSPSKTHAEQYF	TGTGCCAGCAGCCCATCGAAAACACATGCCGAGCAGTACTTC